The subject of this entry is one T cell receptor (beta chain). As yet, its antigen is unknown. The data originate from a study of long-term antiretroviral therapy in people with HIV. Study observations and caveats: The study found narrower CDR3 length ranges in HIV repertoires than in controls.

The CDR3 covers 14 residues. Trimming took 3 bases from V and 4 from J, leaving 13 bases between them. Per germline, CDR1 MNHEY and CDR2 SMNVEV (reference sequence). With survey level as its setting, the immunoSEQ assay was v3.0. Sequencing set out to capture about 35,000-55,000 T-cell genomes per sample. Sequenced by immunoSEQ multiplex PCR; TCRdb stores in-frame clones only, minus some. Of approximately 33,000 clones in the sample, 80% to 90% are singletons; the top ten hold under 5%. V gene TRBV27 combines with J gene TRBJ2-7, with D perhaps TRBD2 (5 bases). The TCR was taken from a man between 18 and 29 years old with HIV. The sample here was unsorted PBMCs, taken 0.8 years before starting antiretroviral therapy. The CDR3 region is CASSLLGSGYEQYF. In DNA form, the CDR3 reads TGTGCCAGCAGTTTGTTAGGGTCGGGGTACGAGCAGTACTTC.